This T cell receptor (beta chain) stems from a study of identical twins. Study-wide findings and caveats: Invariant MAIT and iNKT cells are populations that could partly confound zero-insertion analyses.

From the 5' RACE reads, TCRdb called clonotypes with MiXCR, one entry per CDR3 protein. The table includes roughly 750,000 distinct CDR3 sequences, around 21% detected once. Notes on this clonotype: Its specificity is unknown.

This CDR3 region has 15 residues. Trimming took 3 bases from V and 4 from J; bases not matched to a gene: 5. The same data also went into a second study, on T cells expressing NK-cell markers.

This receptor was taken from a woman aged 18-29 years in good health. V gene TRBV12-3 or TRBV12-4 combines with J gene TRBJ1-5; 8 bases are a match to TRBD1. The sequencing input was PBMCs. The CDR3, as DNA: TGTGCCAGCAGTTTTGGCAGGGGGCGAAATCAGCCCCAGCATTTT. Its translation is CASSFGRGRNQPQHF.